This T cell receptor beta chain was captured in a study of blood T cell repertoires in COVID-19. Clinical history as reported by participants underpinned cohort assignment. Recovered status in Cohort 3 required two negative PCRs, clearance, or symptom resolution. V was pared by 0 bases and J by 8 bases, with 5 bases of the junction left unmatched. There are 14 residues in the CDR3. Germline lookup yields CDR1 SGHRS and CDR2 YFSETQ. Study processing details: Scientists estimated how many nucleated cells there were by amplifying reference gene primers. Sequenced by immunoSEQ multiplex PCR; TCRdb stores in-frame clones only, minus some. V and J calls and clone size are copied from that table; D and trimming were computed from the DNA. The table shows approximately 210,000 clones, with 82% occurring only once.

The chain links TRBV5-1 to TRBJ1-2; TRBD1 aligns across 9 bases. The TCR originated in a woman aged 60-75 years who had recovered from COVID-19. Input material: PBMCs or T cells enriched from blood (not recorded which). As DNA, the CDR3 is TGCGCCAGCAGCTTGGGGGACAGGGCCTACGGCTACACCTTC. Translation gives CASSLGDRAYGYTF.